The clone carrying this TCR beta chain was observed a handful of times. This may stem from a read error, because a much larger clone lies one nucleotide away. The data stem from a study of CD8+CD57+ T cells in acquired aplastic anemia. Study overall: The sorted CD4+ and CD8+ cells yielded an average approximately 3 ug of DNA.

The germline gives CDR1 SGHRS, CDR2 YFSETQ. The V gene end was trimmed by 4 bases and the J gene end by 1 base; junction bases not matched to a gene: 2. This CDR3 has 16 residues. Researchers used genomic DNA as the template to profile TCR beta VDJ and CDR3. One entry per CDR3 protein results from TCRdb running MiXCR on the reads. The sample yields 200,000 to 250,000 distinct CDR3 sequences, roughly 53% seen once. For sequencing, patients were chosen who had shown expansion of CD8+CD57+ cells by flow cytometry. Among the patients, all had severe acquired aplastic anemia. The origin of this receptor is a human donor with aplastic anemia. The rearrangement joins TRBV5-1 to TRBJ2-3, with 14 bases matching TRBD2. The sample was sorted CD4+, CD8+, or CD8+CD57+ T cells (not recorded which) from PBMCs. The CDR3 loop reads CASSPGLAGGTDTQYF. The CDR3 DNA follows: TGCGCCAGCAGCCCGGGACTAGCGGGGGGCACAGATACGCAGTATTTT. Filled out from reference TRBV5-1 and TRBJ2-3, the complete variable domain reads KAGVTQTPRYLIKTRGQQVTLSCSPISGHRSVSWYQQTPGQGLQFLFEYFSETQRNKGNFPGRFSGRQFSNSRSEMNVSTLELGDSALYLCASSPGLAGGTDTQYFGPGTRLTVL.